This note documents a single TCR beta chain sequence. Antigen specificity is unknown. Each sample's input was around 270 ng genomic DNA, 38,000 or so genome equivalents. The CDR3 totals 16 residues. CDR1 SGHVS and CDR2 FNYEAQ come from the germline V gene. One tube held mixed TRB-A and TRB-B primer pools for touch-down PCR. TCRdb re-analyzed the multiplex PCR reads; it lists each CDR3 protein once, without DNA. The repertoire table contains approximately 6,500 distinct CDR3 sequences. The data were obtained in a study of T cell clusters in autoimmune cytopenias. The study's findings and limits: Compared with active autoimmune hepatitis patients, healthy donors showed approximately 3.3-fold more exclusive TRB clusters. Comparing secondary cytopenia with chronic lymphocytic leukemia showed no cluster-lack signature, apparently masked by lymphoma repertoire. Clustering suggested that physiological T cell clusters were missing in primary autoimmune cytopenia patients. TRB repertoire shifts in secondary cytopenia and chronic lymphocytic leukemia mostly reflected lymphoma, not autoimmunity.

The source is a human donor with an autoimmune cytopenia or autoimmune hepatitis (not recorded which). Sample: peripheral blood. This chain joins TRBV7-6 and TRBJ2-3; TCRdb selects TRBD1, and the lack of DNA leaves this call unchecked. The CDR3 sequence: CASSFDRGRLTDTQYF.